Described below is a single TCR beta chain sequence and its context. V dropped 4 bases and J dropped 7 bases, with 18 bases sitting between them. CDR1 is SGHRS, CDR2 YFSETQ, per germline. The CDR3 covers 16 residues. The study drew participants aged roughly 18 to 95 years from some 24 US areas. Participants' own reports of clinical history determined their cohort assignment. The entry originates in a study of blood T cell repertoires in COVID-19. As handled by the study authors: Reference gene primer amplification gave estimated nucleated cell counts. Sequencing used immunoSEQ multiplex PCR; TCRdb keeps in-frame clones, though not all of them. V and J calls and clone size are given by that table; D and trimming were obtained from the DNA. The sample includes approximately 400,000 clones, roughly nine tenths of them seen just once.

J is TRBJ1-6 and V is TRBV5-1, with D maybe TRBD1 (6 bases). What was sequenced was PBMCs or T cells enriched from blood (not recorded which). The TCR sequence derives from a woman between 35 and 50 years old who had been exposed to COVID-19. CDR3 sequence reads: CASSKPTGMENSPLHF. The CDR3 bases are TGCGCCAGCAGCAAACCCACAGGGATGGAAAATTCACCCCTCCACTTT. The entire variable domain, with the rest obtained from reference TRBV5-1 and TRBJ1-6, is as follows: KAGVTQTPRYLIKTRGQQVTLSCSPISGHRSVSWYQQTPGQGLQFLFEYFSETQRNKGNFPGRFSGRQFSNSRSEMNVSTLELGDSALYLCASSKPTGMENSPLHFGNGTRLTVT.